What follows are 17 T cell receptor beta chains derived from one specimen sequenced in a study of cytomegalovirus exposure and HLA in healthy donors. PCR involved 60 Vbeta and 13 Jbeta primers. Repertoires were generated with immunoSEQ multiplex PCR, while TCRdb's copy carries only in-frame clones and drops some. The data show roughly 150,000 clones, 55% to 70% seen once. Sequenced: PBMCs. These receptors came from a woman aged 25-40 years in good health and CMV-seropositive.

V usage is TRBV6-1 and J usage is TRBJ1-2; TRBD1 aligns across 9 bases. The trim removed 2 bases at V and 5 bases at J, leaving 9 bases unmatched. The CDR3 has 16 residues. Germline CDR1 reads MNHNS; CDR2 reads SASEGT. The CDR3 reads CASSESSPGTGYGYTF. CDR3 bases: TGTGCCAGCAGTGAATCCTCTCCGGGGACAGGGTATGGCTACACCTTC.

The chain links TRBV2 to TRBJ2-2; 8 nucleotides match TRBD2. Germline lookup yields CDR1 SNHLY and CDR2 FYNNEI. V was clipped by 5 bases and J by 6 bases; unmatched bases: 8. CDR3 length: 15 amino acids. The CDR3 DNA is TGTGCCAGCAGTAGCAGCGGGAGAGGATCCGGGGAGCTGTTTTTT. Amino acid sequence: CASSSSGRGSGELFF.

There are a few counts of this clone. The chain combines TRBV19 with TRBJ2-1; 10 positions agree with TRBD1. The length of the CDR3 is 15 residues. The junction had 6 bases not matched to a gene; V was cut back by 4 bases and J by 6 bases. CDR1 LNHDA and CDR2 SQIVND come from the germline V gene (reference sequence). CDR3 amino acids: CASSKGWTGGNEQFF. For the CDR3, the DNA is TGTGCCAGTAGTAAAGGGTGGACAGGGGGCAATGAGCAGTTCTTC. Variable domain in full (rest from reference TRBV19 and TRBJ2-1): DGGITQSPKYLFRKEGQNVTLSCEQNLNHDAMYWYRQDPGQGLRLIYYSQIVNDFQKGDIAEGYSVSREKKESFPLTVTSAQKNPTAFYLCASSKGWTGGNEQFFGPGTRLTVL.

The chain is built from TRBV7-2 and TRBJ2-5; TRBD2 matches 15 bases. V was clipped by 5 bases and J by 5 bases; unmatched bases: 6. The germline gives CDR1 SGHTA, CDR2 FQGNSA. The CDR3 totals 16 residues. The CDR3 coding sequence is TGTGCCAGCAGCGGGGGACTAGCGGGAGGATTCGAGACCCAGTACTTC. Translation: CASSGGLAGGFETQYF.

This clone was counted only a few times. This chain connects TRBV10-3 to TRBJ2-5; TRBD2 is a possible D gene (6 bases). With the DNA end fitting TRBJ2-7 better, the J assignment may be wrong. The CDR3 sequence is 14 residues long. From germline, CDR1 is ENHRY and CDR2 SYGVKD. The CDR3 region is CAISDAIGGYEQYF. The CDR3 DNA follows: TGTGCCATCAGTGACGCCATCGGGGGTTACGAGCAGTACTTC.

This clone was seen a handful of times. The CDR3 protein is CASSLTGGSEKLFF. CDR3 DNA sequence: TGTGCCAGCAGCTTGACAGGGGGATCGGAAAAACTGTTTTTT. This chain joins TRBV6-1 and TRBJ1-4; 9 bases line up with TRBD1. The V segment lost 6 bases and the J segment 8 bases; nucleotides outside the gene matches: 7. This CDR3 is 14 amino acids long. The germline V gene encodes CDR1 MNHNS and CDR2 SASEGT.

V and J are TRBV6-6 and TRBJ2-3; the match to TRBD2 covers 13 bases. V lost 9 bases to trimming and J lost 7 bases; unmatched junction nucleotides: 7. The CDR3 extends over 14 amino acids. Germline CDR1 is MNHNY and CDR2 is SVGAGI (reference sequence). CDR3 sequence: CASQLAGGMNTQYF. In DNA, the CDR3 is TGTGCCAGTCAACTAGCGGGAGGGATGAATACGCAGTATTTT.

The chain recombines TRBV30 with TRBJ2-5; the D gene is possibly TRBD1 (5 bases). The length of the CDR3 is 14 residues. The germline V and J ends were trimmed by 2 bases and 0 bases, with 10 bases remaining between them. From germline, CDR1 is GTSNPN and CDR2 SVGIG (reference sequence). In nucleotides, the CDR3 is TGTGCCTGGAGTCAGGGCACGTACCAAGAGACCCAGTACTTC. Amino acid sequence: CAWSQGTYQETQYF.

The chain links TRBV5-1 to TRBJ2-1; TRBD2 matches 11 bases. The germline V gene encodes CDR1 SGHRS and CDR2 YFSETQ. V lost 5 bases, J lost 0 bases, and 7 bases stayed unmatched. The CDR3 extends over 17 amino acids. CDR3 protein: CASRVLAGGSSYNEQFF. The CDR3 DNA is TGCGCCAGCAGGGTCCTAGCGGGGGGTAGCTCCTACAATGAGCAGTTCTTC.

This chain links TRBV4-1 with TRBJ2-7; D is possibly TRBD1 (6 bases). CDR1 MGHRA and CDR2 YSYEKL come from the germline V gene. The CDR3 is made up of 15 amino acids. V lost 3 bases and J lost 4, with 16 bases in between. CDR3: CASSHAGGRGYEQYF. The CDR3 DNA follows: TGCGCCAGCAGCCACGCCGGAGGCAGGGGATACGAGCAGTACTTC.

The chain couples TRBV5-4 to TRBJ2-1, with 9 bases identical to TRBD2. CDR1 and CDR2 from the germline V gene are SGHNT and YYREEE (reference sequence). CDR3 length: 16 residues. V lost 1 base to trimming and J lost 4 bases; unmatched junction nucleotides: 6. The CDR3 is CASSLRLAGLYNEQFF. The CDR3 region has the DNA TGTGCCAGCAGCTTGCGGCTAGCGGGATTGTACAATGAGCAGTTCTTC.

The V gene is TRBV13, the J gene TRBJ1-1; 8 bases align to TRBD1. CDR1 is PRHDT, CDR2 FYEKMQ, per germline (reference sequence). The CDR3 totals 17 residues. Trimming cost V 5 bases and J 0 bases; bases outside gene matches: 11. CDR3 sequence reads: CASSPLRTGSMNTEAFF. In nucleotides, the CDR3 is TGTGCCAGCAGCCCCCTTAGGACAGGGTCTATGAACACTGAAGCTTTCTTT.

This clone was seen a handful of times. The chain has TRBV5-1 and TRBJ2-7; 11 bases align to TRBD2. Germline V lookup: CDR1 SGHRS, CDR2 YFSETQ. The CDR3 has 14 residues. V gave up 0 bases and J gave up 6 bases; unmatched junction bases: 2. The CDR3 DNA follows: TGCGCCAGCAGCTTGGGACTAGCGGGGATCGAGCAGTACTTC. This codes for CASSLGLAGIEQYF.

This clone appeared a few times. The CDR3 is CASSLESGAGGETQYF. The CDR3, as DNA: TGTGCCAGCAGCTTGGAGTCGGGAGCGGGGGGAGAGACCCAGTACTTC. The rearrangement joins TRBV5-4 to TRBJ2-5; TRBD2 agrees at 9 bases. Germline trimming cut 0 bases from V and 4 bases from J; bases unmatched to any gene: 7. The germline gives CDR1 SGHNT, CDR2 YYREEE (reference sequence). This CDR3 has 16 residues.

This clone was counted a few times. The chain recombines TRBV7-2 with TRBJ1-2; D remains unclear. Trimming shortened V by 0 bases and J by 4 bases, and 15 bases separated the two germline ends. The germline CDR1 and CDR2 sequences are SGHTA and FQGNSA. This CDR3 has 16 amino acids. CDR3 protein: CASSLAGSSSSYGYTF. In DNA form, the CDR3 reads TGTGCCAGCAGCTTAGCTGGGAGTAGTTCATCCTATGGCTACACCTTC. Variable domain in full (rest from reference TRBV7-2 and TRBJ1-2): GAGVSQSPSNKVTEKGKDVELRCDPISGHTALYWYRQSLGQGLEFLIYFQGNSAPDKSGLPSDRFSAERTGGSVSTLTIQRTQQEDSAVYLCASSLAGSSSSYGYTFGSGTRLTVV.

The chain couples TRBV30 to TRBJ2-5; 7 nucleotides match TRBD1. The end of the DNA fits TRBJ2-7 better, so the J call may be wrong. The V gene's germline CDR1 is GTSNPN and CDR2 SVGIG (reference sequence). The CDR3 totals 16 residues. DNA for the CDR3: TGTGCCTGGAGTCCGACAGGGATCGGGCACGCCTACGAGCAGTACTTC. This translates into CAWSPTGIGHAYEQYF.

This clone was picked up one time. The chain is built from TRBV5-1 and TRBJ2-5, with D possibly matching TRBD1 (5 bases). The germline CDR1 and CDR2 sequences are SGHRS and YFSETQ. The CDR3 is 13 residues long. V lost 2 bases, J lost 2 bases, and 7 bases lay in between. CDR3 loop: CASSLRTQETQYF. The CDR3 bases are TGCGCCAGCAGCTTAAGGACACAAGAGACCCAGTACTTC.